Reported below is one TCR beta chain. The antigen remains undetermined. This entry belongs to a study of cytomegalovirus exposure and HLA in healthy donors. Study observations and caveats: Some V segments, including TRBV6-2 and TRBV6-3, were excluded as indistinguishable. For cytomegalovirus status, the classifier reportedly gave diagnoses with high specificity and sensitivity. Earlier analysis looked at TCR beta V segments, and most were productive about 87% or about 30% of the time.

In germline, CDR1 is SGHNT, CDR2 YENEEA. The V and J ends lost 8 bases and 0 bases respectively, with 10 bases between them. The CDR3 is 13 amino acids. The PCR contained 60 Vbeta and 13 Jbeta primers. In the source study's methods: A follow-up analysis tallied 60 million to 85 million unique TCR beta chains, roughly 11 million shared. Some clones are missing from TCRdb's copy, which holds only in-frame ones; the method was immunoSEQ multiplex PCR. V and J calls and clone size are those listed in that table; D and trimming were worked out from the DNA. The data contain around 150,000 clones, 82% of them singletons.

The receptor was isolated from a man aged 25-40 years in good health and CMV-seropositive. The sequenced sample consisted of PBMCs. This chain links TRBV11-3 with TRBJ2-5, with a possible D match to TRBD2 (5 bases). The CDR3 protein is CASDGGNQETQYF. The DNA for the CDR3 is TGTGCCAGCGACGGAGGAAACCAAGAGACCCAGTACTTC. The whole variable domain, filled in from reference TRBV11-3 and TRBJ2-5, reads EAGVVQSPRYKIIEKKQPVAFWCNPISGHNTLYWYLQNLGQGPELLIRYENEEAVDDSQLPKDRFSAERLKGVDSTLKIQPAELGDSAVYLCASDGGNQETQYFGPGTRLLVL.